This T cell receptor beta chain was sequenced during a study of blood T cell repertoires in COVID-19. Study at large: Acute and convalescent COVID-19 specimens originated in the United States, Italy and Spain. From T cells, B-cell-depleted T cells, or PBMCs came the material, which was cDNA or gDNA.

CDR3 length: 13 residues. CDR1 and CDR2 from the germline V gene are SNHLY and FYNNEI. V lost 4 bases, J lost 5 bases, and 9 bases lay in between. In the source study's methods: Cell counts per sample came from amplifying reference gene primers. Method: immunoSEQ multiplex PCR; TCRdb's copy keeps in-frame clones and lacks some. V, J and clone size derive from that table, while D and trimming were established from the DNA sequence. The sample contains about 69,000 clones, roughly 80% of which appear only once. The chain has TRBV2 and TRBJ2-1; D unclear. Sequencing was carried out using peripheral blood. This TCR was recovered from a human donor in a cohort sampled during active COVID-19. The CDR3 nucleotides read TGTGCCAGCAGTGTTGACATGAACAATGAGCAGTTCTTC. It specifies CASSVDMNNEQFF.